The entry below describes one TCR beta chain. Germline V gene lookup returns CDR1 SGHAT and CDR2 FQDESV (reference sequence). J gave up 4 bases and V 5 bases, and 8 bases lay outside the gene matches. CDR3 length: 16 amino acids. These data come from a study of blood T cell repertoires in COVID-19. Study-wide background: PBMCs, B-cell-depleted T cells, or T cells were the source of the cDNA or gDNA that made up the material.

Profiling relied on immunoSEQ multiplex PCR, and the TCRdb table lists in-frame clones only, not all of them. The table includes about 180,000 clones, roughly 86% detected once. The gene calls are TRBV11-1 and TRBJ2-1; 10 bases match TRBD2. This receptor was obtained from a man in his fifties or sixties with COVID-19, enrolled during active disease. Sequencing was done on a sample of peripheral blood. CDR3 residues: CASSPLGSGGYNEQFF. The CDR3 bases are TGTGCCAGCAGCCCCCTGGGTAGCGGGGGGTACAATGAGCAGTTCTTC.